This entry lists 21 T cell receptor beta chains sequenced from one sample in a study of blood T cells in healthy people across ages. Then a second PCR, running about 6 to 11 cycles, was carried out with a sample-barcoded 5' primer and a J-beta primer mix. From the 5' RACE reads, TCRdb called clonotypes with MiXCR, one entry per CDR3 protein. This sample has approximately 1.5 million distinct CDR3 sequences, with roughly 30% found just once. Sequenced material: blood. These receptors originate from a woman in her thirties in good health.

The genes are TRBV3-1 and TRBJ2-5; D unresolved. Germline V CDR1 and CDR2: LGHDT, YNNKEL (reference sequence). V was trimmed by 1 base and J by 3 bases, leaving 12 bases between them. The CDR3 totals 15 residues. CDR3 protein: CASSQGPQTEETQYF. CDR3 sequence (DNA): TGTGCCAGCAGCCAAGGGCCCCAAACAGAAGAGACCCAGTACTTC.

This clonotype was observed many times. The chain employs TRBV10-3 and TRBJ2-6; D remains ambiguous. The CDR3 has 13 residues. The V end was cut by 11 bases, the J end by 0 bases, with 8 bases between. In germline, CDR1 is ENHRY, CDR2 SYGVKD. CDR3 coding DNA: TGTGCCCACGGGCTCTCTGGGGCCAACGTCCTGACTTTC. Residues: CAHGLSGANVLTF.

The chain combines TRBV6-4 with TRBJ2-4; D might be TRBD1 (6 bases). The J call is doubtful: the DNA matches TRBJ2-7 better. The CDR3 length is 16 residues. Per germline, CDR1 MRHNA and CDR2 SNTAGT. The DNA for the CDR3 is TGTGCCAGGTACGAAAACTTAAGACAGGACAAGGGCGAGCAGTACTTC. This gives the protein CARYENLRQDKGEQYF.

This clonotype has just a few counts. This chain uses TRBV4-1 with TRBJ2-5; D gene uncertain. Germline-derived CDR1 and CDR2 are MGHRA and YSYEKL. The length of the CDR3 is 15 residues. The ends were cut back, 0 bases at V and 4 bases at J, with 12 bases in the middle. The CDR3 bases are TGCGCCAGCAGCCAAGAAGGTCGGGCTATAGAGACCCAGTACTTC. It encodes CASSQEGRAIETQYF.

CDR3 amino acids: CSAAPYGNENEQFF. Here the CDR3 DNA reads TGCAGTGCAGCCCCTTATGGGAATGAAAATGAGCAGTTCTTC. The chain links TRBV20-1 to TRBJ2-1; D ambiguous. The CDR3 is made up of 14 amino acids. Trimming shortened V by 6 bases and J by 7 bases, and 19 bases separated the two germline ends. Germline CDR1 is DFQATT and CDR2 is SNEGSKA (reference sequence).

This sequence joins TRBV7-8 and TRBJ2-1; TRBD2 is a possible D gene (5 bases). There are 17 residues in the CDR3. CDR1 SGHVS and CDR2 FQNEAQ come from the germline V gene. The ends were cut back, 4 bases at V and 7 bases at J, with 23 bases in the middle. The DNA of the CDR3 is TGTGCCAGCAGCTCATCGTACAAGGACTTGGTCCGAAATGAGCAGTTCTTC. This gives the protein CASSSSYKDLVRNEQFF. Variable domain in full (rest from reference TRBV7-8 and TRBJ2-1): GAGVSQSPRYKVAKRGQDVALRCDPISGHVSLFWYQQALGQGPEFLTYFQNEAQLDKSGLPSDRFFAERPEGSVSTLKIQRTQQEDSAVYLCASSSSYKDLVRNEQFFGPGTRLTVL.

Concerning this clonotype itself: One end of the junction is discordant with germline, which a read error may explain. The CDR3 reads CASSQKGAGGLSDTQNF. CDR3 coding DNA: TGCGCCAGCAGCCAAAAAGGCGCGGGGGGGCTATCAGATACGCAGAATTTT. This chain links TRBV4-1 with TRBJ2-3, with 9 bases lining up with TRBD2. From germline, CDR1 is MGHRA and CDR2 YSYEKL. The CDR3 length is 17 residues.

V gene TRBV6-1 combines with J gene TRBJ2-1; a weak D match, TRBD2 (6 bases). Trimming removed 2 bases at V and 11 bases at J, with 13 bases between. CDR1 is MNHNS, CDR2 SASEGT, per germline. The CDR3 covers 13 residues. The CDR3 region has the DNA TGTGCCAGCAGTGAATTGGGAGGAAATAAGCAGTTCTTC. Amino acid sequence: CASSELGGNKQFF.

This clonotype was seen more than once but under ten times. The chain carries TRBV6-6 and TRBJ2-7; either TRBD1 or TRBD2 may fit D (5 bases each). Germline V gene sequence: CDR1 MNHNY, CDR2 SVGAGI (reference sequence). CDR3 size: 15 residues. Trimming cost V 0 bases and J 7 bases, with 16 bases left between them. The DNA for the CDR3 is TGTGCCAGCAGTTACTCGGCCCGGGACGACGAGGAGCAGTACTTC. It yields the protein CASSYSARDDEEQYF.

This chain links TRBV25-1 with TRBJ2-2, with D hard to call. V was trimmed by 8 bases and J by 0 bases, leaving 4 bases between them. Germline V gives CDR1 MGHDK, CDR2 SYGVNS. CDR3 length: 12 amino acids. CDR3: CASGPNTGELFF. CDR3 bases: TGTGCCAGCGGGCCGAACACCGGGGAGCTGTTTTTT.

V is TRBV13 and J is TRBJ2-7, with no clear D. The CDR3 runs 15 residues. The germline gives CDR1 PRHDT, CDR2 FYEKMQ (reference sequence). Trimming removed 4 bases from V and 5 bases from J, with 18 bases in between. For the CDR3, the DNA is TGTGCCAGCAGCTCCGGCTCCCTGGCTGGGGACGAGCAGTACTTC. It translates to CASSSGSLAGDEQYF.

Concerning this clonotype itself: It is likely a read error, because the conserved phenylalanine at the end of the CDR3 is missing. V is TRBV27 and J is TRBJ2-3; weak D call: TRBD2 (5 bases). V lost 2 bases, J lost 6 bases, and 12 bases lay in between. The CDR3 runs 14 residues. Germline assignment: CDR1 MNHEY and CDR2 SMNVEV (reference sequence). The CDR3 DNA follows: TGTGCCAGCAGTTTAGGGCTAGCTCGGGATACGCAGTATTTA. Its protein product is CASSLGLARDTQYL.

The CDR3 region has the DNA TGTGCCAGCAGTGGCGTGGAGGGCAATCAGCCCCAGCATTTT. Translation: CASSGVEGNQPQHF. The chain combines TRBV2 with TRBJ1-5, with D unclear. CDR1 is SNHLY and CDR2 is FYNNEI in the germline V gene. V lost 4 bases, J lost 2 bases, and 9 bases lay in between. The CDR3 runs 14 residues. The entire variable domain, with the rest obtained from reference TRBV2 and TRBJ1-5, is as follows: EPEVTQTPSHQVTQMGQEVILRCVPISNHLYFYWYRQILGQKVEFLVSFYNNEISEKSEIFDDQFSVERPDGSNFTLKIRSTKLEDSAMYFCASSGVEGNQPQHFGDGTRLSIL.

This clonotype came up a few times. This chain links TRBV20-1 with TRBJ2-5; 15 bases map to TRBD2. The CDR3 length is 15 residues. V dropped 6 bases and J dropped 5; count of bases not matched to a gene: 7. Per germline, CDR1 DFQATT and CDR2 SNEGSKA (reference sequence). CDR3 residues: CSAGTSGRPGETQYF. CDR3 nucleotides: TGCAGTGCAGGGACTAGCGGGAGGCCGGGGGAGACCCAGTACTTC.

Points on this clonotype: Mismatch with germline at one junction end may stem from a read error. DNA for the CDR3: TGTGCCAGAGGTGCCTACAACGGGGAAAAACGGTTTTTT. Translation: CARGAYNGEKRFF. V and J are TRBV2 and TRBJ1-4; no clear D. Germline CDR1 SNHLY, CDR2 FYNNEI. This CDR3 spans 13 amino acids.

This clonotype was observed a few times. This rearrangement joins TRBV7-6 to TRBJ2-1; 10 positions agree with TRBD1. CDR1 and CDR2 from the germline V gene are SGHVS and FNYEAQ. The CDR3 sequence is 17 residues long. J lost 0 bases, V lost 5 bases, and 7 bases had no gene match. The chain's CDR3 is CASSPGTGETSYNEQFF. The DNA for the CDR3 is TGTGCCAGCAGCCCGGGGACAGGGGAGACCTCCTACAATGAGCAGTTCTTC.

In DNA, the CDR3 is TGTGCCAGCAGTGTCGGAGGGGGTGATGGACCCCAGCATTTT. The encoded protein is CASSVGGGDGPQHF. J is TRBJ1-5 and V is TRBV28; D is possibly TRBD1 (6 bases). Germline loops: CDR1 MDHEN, CDR2 SYDVKM. This CDR3 spans 14 amino acids. Between the trimmed V and J ends, which lost 5 bases and 10 bases, there was a span of 18 bases.

The chain uses TRBV28 and TRBJ1-6; 10 bases are shared with TRBD1. CDR1 and CDR2 (germline): MDHEN, SYDVKM. The trim removed 6 bases at V and 7 bases at J, leaving 6 bases unmatched. The CDR3 is made up of 15 amino acids. CDR3: CASSSTGQGNSPLHF. CDR3 bases: TGTGCCAGCAGCTCAACGGGACAGGGGAATTCACCCCTCCACTTT.

The rearrangement links TRBV20-1 to TRBJ2-7; D gene ambiguous. Trimming took 6 bases from V and 2 from J, leaving 11 bases between them. CDR3 size: 12 residues. The germline V gene has CDR1 DFQATT and CDR2 SNEGSKA (reference sequence). CDR3 coding DNA: TGCAGTGCCCAAAGACTGGCCTACGAGCAGTACTTC. This translates into CSAQRLAYEQYF.

The rearrangement links TRBV6-1 to TRBJ2-3; 7 nucleotides align to TRBD2. Germline V gives CDR1 MNHNS, CDR2 SASEGT. This CDR3 is 15 amino acids long. Losses at the gene ends were 7 bases for V and 3 bases for J; bases not matched to a gene: 10. CDR3 DNA sequence: TGTGCCAGCAACGAACCGGGGGGATGGACAGATACGCAGTATTTT. Translated: CASNEPGGWTDTQYF.

This clonotype was seen many times. J is TRBJ2-7 and V is TRBV4-1; TRBD1 matches 9 bases. The CDR3 sequence is 15 residues long. Looked up from germline, CDR1 is MGHRA and CDR2 is YSYEKL. J was trimmed by 3 bases and V by 2 bases; bases with no gene match: 5. CDR3 sequence reads: CASSQPRDRVYEQYF. The CDR3 DNA reads TGCGCCAGCAGCCAACCCCGGGACAGGGTCTACGAGCAGTACTTC.